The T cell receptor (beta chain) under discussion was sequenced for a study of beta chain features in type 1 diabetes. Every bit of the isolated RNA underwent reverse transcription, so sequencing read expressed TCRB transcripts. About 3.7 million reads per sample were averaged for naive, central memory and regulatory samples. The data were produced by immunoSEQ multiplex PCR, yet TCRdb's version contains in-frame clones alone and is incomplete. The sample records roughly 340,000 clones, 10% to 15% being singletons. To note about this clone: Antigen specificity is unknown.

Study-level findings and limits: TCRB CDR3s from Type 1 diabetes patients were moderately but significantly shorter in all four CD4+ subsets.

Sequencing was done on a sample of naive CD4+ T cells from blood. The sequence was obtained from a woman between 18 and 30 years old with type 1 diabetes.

This CDR3 is CASAIGVNTGELFF. CDR3 in DNA: TGTGCCAGCGCCATCGGAGTTAACACCGGGGAGCTGTTTTTT. The chain recombines TRBV28 with TRBJ2-2, with unresolved D. CDR3 length: 14 residues. Germline assignment: CDR1 MDHEN and CDR2 SYDVKM. Deletions cut 8 bases from V and 2 bases from J, with 12 bases between.